These T cell receptor beta chains were read from a single sample in a study. TCRdb re-analysed the reads in MiXCR, keeping a single row per CDR3 protein. The sample gives nearly 15,000 distinct CDR3 sequences, approximately 34% of which show up once; roughly 16% is in the top ten. Material for sequencing was blood. The receptors were sampled from a human donor. Each CDR3 is given with its conserved first and last residue. D genes are given only for firm matches. A row's size may be missing; if present it is once, few, many or a size class.

V: TRBV4-3
length: 14
size: medium-sized
J: TRBJ2-7
D: TRBD1
CDR3: CASSPGTGLYEQYF
DNA: TGCGCCAGCAGCCCCGGGACAGGGTTATACGAGCAGTACTTC

V: TRBV4-3
length: 15
size: -
J: TRBJ2-2
D: -
CDR3: CASSHGARNTGELFF
DNA: TGCGCCAGCAGCCACGGAGCTAGGAACACCGGGGAGCTGTTTTTT

V: TRBV30
length: 14
size: medium-sized
J: TRBJ2-1
D: TRBD2
CDR3: CAWSSGRSYNEQFF
DNA: TGTGCCTGGAGTAGCGGGAGATCCTACAATGAGCAGTTCTTC

V: TRBV29-1
length: 15
size: -
J: TRBJ2-7
D: TRBD1
CDR3: CSSLVDRGPSREQYF
DNA: TGCAGCAGTCTCGTGGACAGGGGACCCTCTCGCGAGCAGTACTTC

V: TRBV4-2
length: 14
size: medium-sized
J: TRBJ1-1
D: -
CDR3: CASSQDSQGFGAFF
DNA: TGTGCCAGCAGCCAAGATTCGCAGGGTTTCGGAGCTTTCTTT

V: TRBV29-1
length: 13
size: medium-sized
J: TRBJ1-2
D: -
CDR3: CSVERPRPRPYTF
DNA: TGCAGCGTTGAGAGACCTCGGCCAAGGCCCTACACCTTC

V: TRBV30
length: 11
size: many
J: TRBJ1-2
D: TRBD1
CDR3: CAGQGLYGYTF
DNA: TGTGCCGGACAGGGGCTCTATGGCTACACCTTC

V: TRBV30
length: 15
size: many
J: TRBJ2-2
D: TRBD2
CDR3: CAWLVREAGAGELFF
DNA: TGTGCCTGGCTTGTGCGGGAGGCGGGGGCCGGGGAGCTGTTTTTT

V: TRBV29-1
length: 10
size: many
J: TRBJ1-1
D: -
CDR3: CSARQTEAFF
DNA: TGCAGCGCCCGACAAACTGAAGCTTTCTTT

V: TRBV18
length: 13
size: -
J: TRBJ2-5
D: TRBD1
CDR3: CASSQTGKETQYF
DNA: TGTGCCAGCTCACAGACAGGGAAAGAGACCCAGTACTTC

V: TRBV4-2
length: 16
size: many
J: TRBJ1-1
D: -
CDR3: CASSPQEGQMNTEAFF
DNA: TGTGCCAGCAGCCCCCAAGAAGGACAGATGAACACTGAAGCTTTCTTT

V: TRBV4-3
length: 14
size: many
J: TRBJ1-2
D: -
CDR3: CASSQDTETYGYTF
DNA: TGCGCCAGCAGCCAAGATACGGAGACCTATGGCTACACCTTC

V: TRBV7-3
length: 14
size: medium-sized
J: TRBJ2-1
D: TRBD2
CDR3: CASSLSSGISEQFF
DNA: TGTGCCAGCAGCTTGTCTAGCGGGATATCTGAGCAGTTCTTC

V: TRBV29-1
length: 12
size: medium-sized
J: TRBJ2-5
D: -
CDR3: CSVVVGGETQYF
DNA: TGCAGCGTTGTTGTTGGTGGGGAGACCCAGTACTTC

V: TRBV20-1
length: 14
size: -
J: TRBJ2-2
D: -
CDR3: CSASSYVDTGELFF
DNA: TGCAGTGCCAGCAGTTATGTGGACACCGGGGAGCTGTTTTTT

V: TRBV4-2
length: 18
size: many
J: TRBJ2-3
D: TRBD2
CDR3: CASSQDLTSGSRADTQYF
DNA: TGTGCCAGCAGCCAAGATTTGACTAGCGGGAGTCGGGCAGATACGCAGTATTTT

V: TRBV4-3
length: 13
size: medium-sized
J: TRBJ2-2
D: -
CDR3: CASSQAGGEELFF
DNA: TGCGCCAGCAGCCAGGCTGGGGGCGAGGAGCTGTTTTTT

V: TRBV4-3
length: 16
size: medium-sized
J: TRBJ1-4
D: -
CDR3: CASSQDSAGENEKLFF
DNA: TGCGCCAGCAGCCAAGATAGCGCAGGGGAGAATGAAAAACTGTTTTTT

V: TRBV4-3
length: 18
size: many
J: TRBJ2-4
D: TRBD2
CDR3: CASSQEGGSGRPKNIQYF
DNA: TGCGCCAGCAGCCAAGAAGGGGGTAGCGGGAGACCCAAAAACATTCAGTACTTC

V: TRBV7-3
length: 17
size: large
J: TRBJ1-1
D: -
CDR3: CASSLRGGGGLNSEAFF
DNA: TGTGCCAGCAGCTTAAGGGGTGGGGGGGGCCTGAATAGTGAAGCTTTCTTT

V: TRBV4-2
length: 18
size: many
J: TRBJ2-3
D: TRBD1
CDR3: CASSPDTGQGGYTDTQYF
DNA: TGTGCCAGCAGCCCAGATACCGGACAGGGCGGGTACACAGATACGCAGTATTTT

V: TRBV28
length: 15
size: -
J: TRBJ2-2
D: TRBD2
CDR3: CASSNAGDVIGELFF
DNA: TGTGCCAGCAGTAATGCGGGAGATGTTATCGGGGAGCTGTTTTTT

V: TRBV4-1
length: 17
size: -
J: TRBJ2-7
D: TRBD2
CDR3: CASSQFRTSGSSYEQYF
DNA: TGCGCCAGCAGCCAATTCAGGACTAGCGGGAGCTCCTACGAGCAGTACTTC

V: TRBV4-3
length: 20
size: -
J: TRBJ2-7
D: -
CDR3: CASSSSISGRHGGSSYEQYF
DNA: TGCGCCAGCAGCAGTTCGATAAGCGGCCGCCATGGAGGGAGCTCCTACGAGCAGTACTTC

V: TRBV30
length: 15
size: many
J: TRBJ2-1
D: TRBD2
CDR3: CAWKIIAGGYNEQFF
DNA: TGTGCCTGGAAAATAATAGCGGGAGGGTACAATGAGCAGTTCTTC

V: TRBV4-3
length: 10
size: -
J: TRBJ2-7
D: -
CDR3: CASSQDEQYF
DNA: TGCGCCAGCAGCCAAGACGAGCAGTACTTC

V: TRBV5-1
length: 12
size: medium-sized
J: TRBJ2-7
D: -
CDR3: CASSFEGYEQYF
DNA: TGCGCCAGCAGCTTTGAGGGCTACGAGCAGTACTTC